The entry that follows covers one T cell receptor (beta chain) sequence. This sample was included in a study of OX40 agonist ivuxolimab in advanced cancers. For the study at large: All patients had ivuxolimab intravenously every 2 weeks at 0.01 to 10 mg/kg. Eligibility admitted prior anti-PD-1, anti-PD-L1 or anti-CTLA-4 therapy; 35% to 40% had some.

In germline, CDR1 is SGDLS, CDR2 YYNGEE. There are 17 residues in the CDR3. V was cut by 5 bases and J by 0 bases, with 18 bases left in between. Data came from immunoSEQ multiplex PCR; TCRdb stores just in-frame clones and leaves some out. The sample has 100,000 to 150,000 clones; around 93% are singletons. This TCR was sampled from an adult with an advanced solid tumor such as melanoma, head and neck, liver or kidney cancer. The chain recombines TRBV9 with TRBJ1-3, with D perhaps TRBD1 (5 bases). The sequencing used CD4+ or CD8+ T cells sorted from blood, collected in a trial of the OX40 agonist ivuxolimab. The chain's CDR3 is CASSDQLGDSSGNTIYF. The CDR3 bases are TGTGCCAGCAGTGACCAATTGGGGGATTCCTCTGGAAACACCATATATTTT.